The rows below give T cell receptor beta chains drawn from one sample of a study of T cells after yellow fever vaccination. A single record per CDR3 protein comes from TCRdb applying MiXCR to the 5' RACE reads. The sample has 100,000 to 150,000 distinct CDR3 sequences; around 9.8% are singletons. Here the sequenced sample was CD8+ T cells sorted from PBMCs, taken on the day of the yellow fever booster vaccination. These receptor sequences come from a man younger than 35 who received the YFV17D yellow fever vaccine. The CDR3 runs from the conserved cysteine through the conserved F or W. Fields, in order: clone size, D gene, V gene, J gene, CDR3 DNA, CDR3 protein. A D gene is named only where the DNA matches it firmly. Clone size is stated in some rows and not others, as once, few, many or a class when expanded.

NA	NA	TRBV3-1	TRBJ1-1	TGTGCCAGCAGCCCCAGACAGTACATGAACACTGAAGCTTTCTTT	CASSPRQYMNTEAFF
NA	NA	TRBV27	TRBJ1-2	TGTGCCAGCAGTCTACTTCCGGGAGAGTTTCACCCACCGTTGGATGGCTACACCTTC	CASSLLPGEFHPPLDGYTF
many	NA	TRBV7-8	TRBJ1-1	TGTGCCAGCAGCGGTGATAGATCGAAATTGAACACTGAAGCTTTCTTT	CASSGDRSKLNTEAFF
NA	NA	TRBV4-2	TRBJ2-7	TGTGCCAGCAGCCAATCCCCCGGGGACAGCGGGTCCTACGAGCAGTACTTC	CASSQSPGDSGSYEQYF
few	NA	TRBV6-1	TRBJ2-1	TGTGCCAGCAGTACCCGGGACATCTCCTACAATGAGCAGTTCTTC	CASSTRDISYNEQFF
many	NA	TRBV4-3	TRBJ2-5	TGCGCCAGCAGCCAAGGTCTTCAGGGTGGGGAGACCCAGTACTTC	CASSQGLQGGETQYF
few	TRBD1	TRBV12-3/TRBV12-4	TRBJ1-6	TGTGCCAGCAGTCGAGAGACAGGGCATAATTCACCCCTCCACTTT	CASSRETGHNSPLHF
NA	NA	TRBV27	TRBJ2-3	TGTGCCAGCAGTTCAACCCTCGGGACACCAGATACGCAGTATTTT	CASSSTLGTPDTQYF
few	NA	TRBV6-2/TRBV6-3	TRBJ2-1	TGTGCCAGCAGTTACCAGGGGAGCAGGGCCTACAATGAGCAGTTCTTC	CASSYQGSRAYNEQFF
NA	TRBD1	TRBV19	TRBJ2-3	TGTGCCAGTAGTTCACAGGGGATGGACCCAGATACGCAGTATTTT	CASSSQGMDPDTQYF
few	NA	TRBV12-3/TRBV12-4	TRBJ2-2	TGTGCCAGCAGTTTAGCGGGGGGATATGTCGGGGAGCTGTTTTTT	CASSLAGGYVGELFF
NA	NA	TRBV6-5	TRBJ1-1	TGTGCCAGCGCCTCTCCCCAGGGGCGAGGTACTGAAGCTTTCTTT	CASASPQGRGTEAFF
NA	NA	TRBV19	TRBJ2-6	TGTGCCAGTAAGCTCTCTGGGGCCAACGTCCTGACTTTC	CASKLSGANVLTF
NA	TRBD2	TRBV6-2/TRBV6-3	TRBJ2-1	TGTGCCAGCAGTTACACTCTAGCGGTGTACAATGAGCAGTTCTTC	CASSYTLAVYNEQFF
NA	NA	TRBV20-1	TRBJ1-5	TGCAGTGCAAGACAGTTCAATCAGCCCCAGCATTTT	CSARQFNQPQHF
NA	TRBD1	TRBV5-1	TRBJ2-5	TGCGCCAGCAGCCGACCGGACAGGGGGTACGAGACCCAGTACTTC	CASSRPDRGYETQYF
NA	NA	TRBV5-6	TRBJ2-7	TGTGCCAGCAGCTTGGGTGTGATCTACGAGCAGTACTTC	CASSLGVIYEQYF
NA	TRBD2	TRBV7-2	TRBJ2-5	TGTGCCAGCAGGATCGAAGCGGGGGCTGGGGTGGAGACCCAGTACTTC	CASRIEAGAGVETQYF
NA	NA	TRBV5-5	TRBJ2-7	TGTGCCAGCAGCTTGCCCGGGACGGATTACGAGCAGTACTTC	CASSLPGTDYEQYF
NA	TRBD2	TRBV7-2	TRBJ2-7	TGTGCCAGCAGCTTGGGGACTAGCGGGGTCCACGAGCAGTACTTC	CASSLGTSGVHEQYF
NA	NA	TRBV6-2/TRBV6-3	TRBJ1-6	TGTGCCAGCAGTTACTTCGCCGCTGGGGATAATTCACCCCTCCACTTT	CASSYFAAGDNSPLHF
few	TRBD2	TRBV27	TRBJ2-1	TGTGCCAGCAGTGCAGAGGGGTTTGGGGGACTAGCGTCTTACAATGAGCAGTTCTTC	CASSAEGFGGLASYNEQFF
many	TRBD1	TRBV7-8	TRBJ1-4	TGTGCCAGCAGCCCCTCAGGGGGAGCTAATGAAAAACTGTTTTTT	CASSPSGGANEKLFF
NA	NA	TRBV4-1	TRBJ1-6	TGCGCCAGCAGCCCCTTGGACAGAGTTAATTCACCCCTCCACTTT	CASSPLDRVNSPLHF
many	NA	TRBV7-9	TRBJ2-1	TGTGCCAGCAGCCTCCTAGACAGCGACAATGAGCAGTTCTTC	CASSLLDSDNEQFF
NA	TRBD1	TRBV4-1	TRBJ1-2	TGCGCCAGCAGCCAAGTGGGGTCCGGGACAGGGTACTATGGCTACACCTTC	CASSQVGSGTGYYGYTF
few	NA	TRBV7-9	TRBJ1-1	TGTGCCAGCACCCATCCTTGGGGCCCTGAAGCTTTCTTT	CASTHPWGPEAFF
few	TRBD2	TRBV6-5	TRBJ2-3	TGTGCCAGCAGTTCCCCCCGGCGGGGGGGCCGGACAGATACGCAGTATTTT	CASSSPRRGGRTDTQYF
NA	NA	TRBV11-2	TRBJ1-3	TGTGCCAGCAGACGTGGGAGCTCTGGAAACACCATATATTTT	CASRRGSSGNTIYF
few	TRBD2	TRBV27	TRBJ2-7	TGTGCCAGCAGTTCTGCTCCGGGACTAGTGGCCGAGCAGTACTTC	CASSSAPGLVAEQYF
few	NA	TRBV11-1	TRBJ2-2	TGTGCCAGCAGCCTAACAGGTCTCGGGCCCACCGGGGAGCTGTTTTTT	CASSLTGLGPTGELFF
many	NA	TRBV5-1	TRBJ2-2	TGCGCCAGCAGCTTGATTCCCGATAATACCGGGGAGCTGTTTTTT	CASSLIPDNTGELFF
few	NA	TRBV7-2	TRBJ2-1	TGTGCCAGCAGCTTTGAGGGGTACAATGAGCAGTTCTTC	CASSFEGYNEQFF
NA	NA	TRBV7-9	TRBJ2-5	TGTGCCAGCAGCCTGGCCCCCACTCCGTTCGCAGAGACCCAGTACTTC	CASSLAPTPFAETQYF
NA	NA	TRBV20-1	TRBJ1-2	TGCAGTGCTAGATCAGCCGAAATTAACTATGGCTACACCTTC	CSARSAEINYGYTF
NA	NA	TRBV3-1	TRBJ1-4	TGTGCCAGCAGCCCTTATCCACGGATTGCAACTAATGAAAAACTGTTTTTT	CASSPYPRIATNEKLFF
NA	NA	TRBV6-5	TRBJ2-5	TGTGCCAGCAGTTACTCGGGTCTACAAGAGACCCAGTACTTC	CASSYSGLQETQYF
few	NA	TRBV28	TRBJ1-1	TGTGCCAGCAGTTCTATCTCCCGTGTGGGCACTGAAGCTTTCTTT	CASSSISRVGTEAFF
many	NA	TRBV6-4	TRBJ2-5	TGTGCCAGCAGCCCGGTGGGTGGGGCACAAGAGACCCAGTACTTC	CASSPVGGAQETQYF
NA	TRBD2	TRBV6-6	TRBJ2-3	TGTGCCAGCAGGACACTGCGGGGGGGCGGTCGGGATACGCAGTATTTT	CASRTLRGGGRDTQYF
few	NA	TRBV15	TRBJ2-2	TGTGCCACCAGCAGAGTCGCGGGCATCACCGGGGAGCTGTTTTTT	CATSRVAGITGELFF
NA	NA	TRBV12-5	TRBJ2-4	TGTGCTAGTGGTTCAGGGGACCGAAACATTCAGTACTTC	CASGSGDRNIQYF
NA	TRBD2	TRBV4-1	TRBJ2-7	TGCGCCAGCAGCCAGGCGGGGGGATCCTACGAGCAGTACTTC	CASSQAGGSYEQYF
few	NA	TRBV4-3	TRBJ1-2	TGCGCCAGCAGCAGCCCTAACTATGGCTACACCTTC	CASSSPNYGYTF
NA	NA	TRBV7-6	TRBJ1-1	TGTGCCAGCAGCTTAGTTGGGGAATCCACTGAAGCTTTCTTT	CASSLVGESTEAFF
NA	TRBD1	TRBV5-1	TRBJ2-7	TGCGCCAGCAGCTCCCTTCGGGACAGGGGTCTACACGAGCAGTACTTC	CASSSLRDRGLHEQYF
NA	TRBD1	TRBV29-1	TRBJ2-1	TGCAGCGTTGAGGCGACAGGGGATTATTCCTACAATGAGCAGTTCTTC	CSVEATGDYSYNEQFF
few	NA	TRBV27	TRBJ2-6	TGTGCCAGCAGTTTACTTGGGGCCAACGTCCTGACTTTC	CASSLLGANVLTF
few	NA	TRBV7-9	TRBJ2-7	TGTGCCAGCAGGGCGGGACAGAAATACGAGCAGTACTTC	CASRAGQKYEQYF
NA	NA	TRBV20-1	TRBJ1-5	TGCAGTGCTCGACGGAGGGGAAATCAGCCCCAGCATTTT	CSARRRGNQPQHF
few	NA	TRBV29-1	TRBJ2-2	TGCAGCGTGTATCCGACCAACCGAGGGGAGCTGTTTTTT	CSVYPTNRGELFF
few	NA	TRBV5-1	TRBJ2-5	TGCGCCAGCAGCAACCCGGGACGGATGAAAGAGACCCAGTACTTC	CASSNPGRMKETQYF
many	NA	TRBV28	TRBJ1-2	TGTGCCAGCAGTCCGGGGGCTAACTATGGCTACACCTTC	CASSPGANYGYTF
NA	NA	TRBV29-1	TRBJ1-2	TGCAGCGTTGTCACCTCTGGCTACACCTTC	CSVVTSGYTF
many	NA	TRBV28	TRBJ2-2	TGTGCCAGCAGTTTGGAAGGGACCGGGGAGCTGTTTTTT	CASSLEGTGELFF
few	NA	TRBV6-5	TRBJ1-2	TGTGCCAGCAGTTACGGGGCTGCTTTGACAGATGGCGGCTACACCTTC	CASSYGAALTDGGYTF
few	NA	TRBV9	TRBJ2-5	TGTGCCAGCAGCGTAGCTAATCAAGAGACCCAGTACTTC	CASSVANQETQYF
NA	NA	TRBV6-5	TRBJ1-1	TGTGCCAGCAGTTACTCGAGCCGGGGGTATGCTGAAGCTTTCTTT	CASSYSSRGYAEAFF
few	NA	TRBV6-5	TRBJ1-4	TGTGCCAGCAGTTACTCCTTCGACGGCAATGAAAAACTGTTTTTT	CASSYSFDGNEKLFF
NA	NA	TRBV4-1	TRBJ2-7	TGCGCCAGCAGACTATCCTCGGGGTACGAGCAGTACTTC	CASRLSSGYEQYF